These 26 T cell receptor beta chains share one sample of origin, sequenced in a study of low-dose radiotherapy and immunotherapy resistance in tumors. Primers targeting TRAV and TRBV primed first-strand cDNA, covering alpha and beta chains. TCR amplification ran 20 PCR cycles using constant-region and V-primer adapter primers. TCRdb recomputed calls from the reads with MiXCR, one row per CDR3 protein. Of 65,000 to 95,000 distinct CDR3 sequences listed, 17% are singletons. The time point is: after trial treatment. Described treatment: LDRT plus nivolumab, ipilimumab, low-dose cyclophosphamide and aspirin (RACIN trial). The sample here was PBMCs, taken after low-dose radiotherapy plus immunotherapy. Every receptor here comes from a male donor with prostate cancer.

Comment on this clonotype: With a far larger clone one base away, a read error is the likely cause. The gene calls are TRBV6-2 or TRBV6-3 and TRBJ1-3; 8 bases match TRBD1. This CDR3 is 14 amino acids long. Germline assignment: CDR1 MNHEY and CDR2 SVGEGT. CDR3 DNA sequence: TGTTCCAGCAGTTACGGACAGGGAGGAAACACCATATATTTT. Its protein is CSSSYGQGGNTIYF.

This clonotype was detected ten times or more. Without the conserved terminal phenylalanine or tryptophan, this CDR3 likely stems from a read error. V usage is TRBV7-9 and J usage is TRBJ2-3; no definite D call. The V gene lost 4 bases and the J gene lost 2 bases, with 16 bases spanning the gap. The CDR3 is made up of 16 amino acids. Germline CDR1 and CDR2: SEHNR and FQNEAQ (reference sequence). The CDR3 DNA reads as TGTGCCAGCAGCTCGGAAGGGTTGGGATACACAGATACGCAGTATTGT. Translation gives CASSSEGLGYTDTQYC.

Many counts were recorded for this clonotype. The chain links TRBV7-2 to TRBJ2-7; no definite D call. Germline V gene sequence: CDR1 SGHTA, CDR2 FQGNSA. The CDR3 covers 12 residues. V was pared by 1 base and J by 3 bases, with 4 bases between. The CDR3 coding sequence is TGTGCCAGCAGCTTAGACCACTACGAGCAGTACTTC. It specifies CASSLDHYEQYF.

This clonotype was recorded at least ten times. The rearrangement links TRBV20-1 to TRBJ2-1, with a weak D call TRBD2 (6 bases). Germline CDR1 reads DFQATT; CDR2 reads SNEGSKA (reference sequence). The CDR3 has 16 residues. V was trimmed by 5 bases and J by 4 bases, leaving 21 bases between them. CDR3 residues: CSAPSRTTGIYNEQFF. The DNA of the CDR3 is TGCAGTGCTCCCTCCAGGACTACTGGGATTTACAATGAGCAGTTCTTC.

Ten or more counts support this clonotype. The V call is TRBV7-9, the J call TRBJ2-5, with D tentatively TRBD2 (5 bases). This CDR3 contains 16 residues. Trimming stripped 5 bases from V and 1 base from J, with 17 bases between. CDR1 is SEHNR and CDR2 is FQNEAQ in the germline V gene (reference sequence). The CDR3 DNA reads TGTGCCAGCAGCCTTAGCAGCGGCGCCGGCCAAGAGACCCAGTACTTC. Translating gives CASSLSSGAGQETQYF. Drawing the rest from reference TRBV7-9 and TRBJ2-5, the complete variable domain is DTGVSQNPRHKITKRGQNVTFRCDPISEHNRLYWYRQTLGQGPEFLTYFQNEAQLEKSRLLSDRFSAERPKGSFSTLEIQRTEQGDSAMYLCASSLSSGAGQETQYFGPGTRLLVL.

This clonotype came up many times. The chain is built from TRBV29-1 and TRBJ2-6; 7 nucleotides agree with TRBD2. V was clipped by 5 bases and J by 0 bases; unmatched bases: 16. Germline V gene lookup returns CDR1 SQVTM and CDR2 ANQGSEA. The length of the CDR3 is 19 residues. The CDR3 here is CSVYLNSQRDASGANVLTF. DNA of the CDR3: TGCAGCGTTTACCTAAACTCCCAGCGGGATGCCTCTGGGGCCAACGTCCTGACTTTC.

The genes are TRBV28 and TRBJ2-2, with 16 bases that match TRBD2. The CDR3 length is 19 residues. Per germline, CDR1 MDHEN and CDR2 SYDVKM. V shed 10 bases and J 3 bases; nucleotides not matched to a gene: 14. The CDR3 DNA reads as TGTGCCACCCAAGCAGGGGGACTAGCGGGAGGGCCGGACACCGGGGAGCTGTTTTTT. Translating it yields CATQAGGLAGGPDTGELFF.

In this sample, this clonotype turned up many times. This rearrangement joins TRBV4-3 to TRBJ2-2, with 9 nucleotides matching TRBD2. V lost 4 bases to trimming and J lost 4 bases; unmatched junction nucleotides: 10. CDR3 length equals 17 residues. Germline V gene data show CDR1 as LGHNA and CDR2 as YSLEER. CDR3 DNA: TGCGCCAGCAGCCCCTGGGGAGTTAGCGGGGGCACCGGGGAGCTGTTTTTT. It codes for CASSPWGVSGGTGELFF.

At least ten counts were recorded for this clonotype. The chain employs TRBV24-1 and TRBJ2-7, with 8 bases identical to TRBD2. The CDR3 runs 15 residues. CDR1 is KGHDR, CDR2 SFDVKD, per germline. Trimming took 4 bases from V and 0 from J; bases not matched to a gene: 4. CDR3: CATSDGGDNSYEQYF. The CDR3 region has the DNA TGTGCCACCAGTGACGGGGGGGACAACTCCTACGAGCAGTACTTC.

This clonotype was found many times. DNA of the CDR3: TGTGCCAGCAGCTTAGTTGCGGGAGACACCTACGAGCAGTACTTC. This translates into CASSLVAGDTYEQYF. This rearrangement joins TRBV7-2 to TRBJ2-7, with 7 bases identical to TRBD2. The CDR3 length is 15 residues. Trimming removed 1 base from V and 2 bases from J; junction bases left unmatched: 5. Germline CDR1 reads SGHTA; CDR2 reads FQGNSA.

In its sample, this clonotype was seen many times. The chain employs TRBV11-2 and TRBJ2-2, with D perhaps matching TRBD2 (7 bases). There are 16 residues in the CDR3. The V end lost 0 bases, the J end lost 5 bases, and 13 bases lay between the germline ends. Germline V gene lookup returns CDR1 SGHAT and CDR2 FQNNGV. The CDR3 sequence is CASSLEGGDLTGELFF. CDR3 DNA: TGTGCCAGCAGCTTAGAAGGGGGGGACTTAACCGGGGAGCTGTTTTTT.

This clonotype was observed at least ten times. CDR3 sequence: CASSLRASGQGPDTQYF. DNA for the CDR3: TGTGCCAGCAGCTTAAGGGCTTCGGGACAGGGCCCAGATACGCAGTATTTT. V gene TRBV7-2 combines with J gene TRBJ2-3; 9 bases match TRBD1. The CDR3 runs to 17 residues. The V segment lost 2 bases and the J segment 4 bases; nucleotides outside the gene matches: 10. CDR1 SGHTA and CDR2 FQGNSA come from the germline V gene.

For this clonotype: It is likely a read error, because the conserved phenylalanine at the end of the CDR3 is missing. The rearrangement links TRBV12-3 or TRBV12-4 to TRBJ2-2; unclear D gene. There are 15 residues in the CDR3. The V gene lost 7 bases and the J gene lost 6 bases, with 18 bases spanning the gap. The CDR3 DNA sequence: TGTGCCAGCATCCACCCGACTCTCGTGTCCGGGGAGCTGTTTTCT. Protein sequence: CASIHPTLVSGELFS.

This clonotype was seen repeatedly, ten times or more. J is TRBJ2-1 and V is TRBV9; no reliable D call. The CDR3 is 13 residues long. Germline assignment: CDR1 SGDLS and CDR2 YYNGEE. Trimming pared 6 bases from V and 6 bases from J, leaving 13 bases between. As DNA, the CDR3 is TGTGCCAGCACAACCTCACCGGGCAATGAGCAGTTCTTC. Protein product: CASTTSPGNEQFF. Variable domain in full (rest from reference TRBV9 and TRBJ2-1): DSGVTQTPKHLITATGQRVTLRCSPRSGDLSVYWYQQSLDQGLQFLIQYYNGEERAKGNILERFSAQQFPDLHSELNLSSLELGDSALYFCASTTSPGNEQFFGPGTRLTVL.

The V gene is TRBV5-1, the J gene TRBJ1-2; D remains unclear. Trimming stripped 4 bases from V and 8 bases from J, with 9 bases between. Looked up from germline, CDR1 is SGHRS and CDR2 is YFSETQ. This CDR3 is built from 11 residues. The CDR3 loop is CASSADRGYTF. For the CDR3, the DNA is TGCGCCAGCAGCGCGGACCGGGGCTACACCTTC.

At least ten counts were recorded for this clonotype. CDR3 bases: TGTGCCAGCAGCTTGGCGGCTTCTTCGAACTACGAGCAGTACTTC. This translates into CASSLAASSNYEQYF. This chain joins TRBV5-4 and TRBJ2-7, with D unclear. The CDR3 contains 15 residues. Between the trimmed V and J ends, which lost 0 bases and 3 bases, there was a span of 13 bases. CDR1 and CDR2 (germline): SGHNT, YYREEE (reference sequence).

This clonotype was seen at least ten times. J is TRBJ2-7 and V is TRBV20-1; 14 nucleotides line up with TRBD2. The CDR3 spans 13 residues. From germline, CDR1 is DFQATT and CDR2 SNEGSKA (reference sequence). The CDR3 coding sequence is TGCAGCGGGACTAGCGGGAGTCCCTACGAGCAGTACTTC. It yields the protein CSGTSGSPYEQYF.

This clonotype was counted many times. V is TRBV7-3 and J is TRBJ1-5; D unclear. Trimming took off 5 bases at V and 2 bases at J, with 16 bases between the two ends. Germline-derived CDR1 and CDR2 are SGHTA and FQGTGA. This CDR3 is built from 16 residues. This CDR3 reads CASSQKRARGNQPQHF. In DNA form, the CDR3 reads TGTGCCAGCAGCCAAAAACGTGCCCGTGGCAATCAGCCCCAGCATTTT.

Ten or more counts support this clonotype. The CDR3 bases are TGCGCCAGCAGCCTGGACGCAGGGGTGTTGTTTTTT. Translated, it gives CASSLDAGVLFF. This rearrangement joins TRBV5-1 to TRBJ2-2; possibly TRBD1 for D (6 bases). Per the germline V gene, CDR1 is SGHRS and CDR2 is YFSETQ. Trimming took off 4 bases at V and 15 bases at J, with 16 bases between the two ends. The CDR3 totals 12 residues.

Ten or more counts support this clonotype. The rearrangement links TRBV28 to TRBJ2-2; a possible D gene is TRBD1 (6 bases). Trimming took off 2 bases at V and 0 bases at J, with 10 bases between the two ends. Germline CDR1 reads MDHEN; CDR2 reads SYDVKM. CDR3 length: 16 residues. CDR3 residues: CASSLGTLANTGELFF. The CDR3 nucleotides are TGTGCCAGCAGTTTAGGGACACTCGCGAACACCGGGGAGCTGTTTTTT.

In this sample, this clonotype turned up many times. CDR3 nucleotide sequence: TGTGCCAGCAGTTTGGGAGGGGTGGGGGCTGAAGCTTTCTTT. This gives the protein CASSLGGVGAEAFF. V usage is TRBV27 and J usage is TRBJ1-1; the D gene is possibly TRBD1 (5 bases). CDR3 length: 14 residues. The V and J ends lost 3 bases and 6 bases respectively, with 14 bases between them. The germline gives CDR1 MNHEY, CDR2 SMNVEV (reference sequence).

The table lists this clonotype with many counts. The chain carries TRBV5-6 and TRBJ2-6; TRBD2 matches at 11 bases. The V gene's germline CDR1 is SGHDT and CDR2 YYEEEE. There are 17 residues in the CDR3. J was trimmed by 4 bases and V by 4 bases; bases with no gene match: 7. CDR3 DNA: TGTGCCAGCAGCCCTACTAGCGGGGGAGGAGGGGCCAACGTCCTGACTTTC. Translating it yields CASSPTSGGGGANVLTF.

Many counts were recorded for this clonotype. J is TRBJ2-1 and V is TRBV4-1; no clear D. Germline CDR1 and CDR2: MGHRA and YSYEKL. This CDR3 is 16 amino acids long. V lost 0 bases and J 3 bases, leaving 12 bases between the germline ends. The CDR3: CASSQDILGSYNEQFF. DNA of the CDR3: TGCGCCAGCAGCCAAGATATACTGGGAAGCTACAATGAGCAGTTCTTC.

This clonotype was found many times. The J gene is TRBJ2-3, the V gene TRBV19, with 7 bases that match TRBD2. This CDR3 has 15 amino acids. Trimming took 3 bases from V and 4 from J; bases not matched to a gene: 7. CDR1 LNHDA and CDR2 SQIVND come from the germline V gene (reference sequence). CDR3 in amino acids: CASSMVRGSSDTQYF. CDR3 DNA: TGTGCCAGTAGTATGGTCCGCGGGAGTTCAGATACGCAGTATTTT.

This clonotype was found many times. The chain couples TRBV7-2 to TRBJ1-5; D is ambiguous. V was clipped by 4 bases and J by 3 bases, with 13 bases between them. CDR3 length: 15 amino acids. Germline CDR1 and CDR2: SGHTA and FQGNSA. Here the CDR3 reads CASSWAAGDNQPQHF. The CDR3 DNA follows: TGTGCCAGCAGCTGGGCAGCGGGAGACAATCAGCCCCAGCATTTT. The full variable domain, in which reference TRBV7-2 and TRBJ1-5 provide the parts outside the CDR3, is GAGVSQSPSNKVTEKGKDVELRCDPISGHTALYWYRQSLGQGLEFLIYFQGNSAPDKSGLPSDRFSAERTGGSVSTLTIQRTQQEDSAVYLCASSWAAGDNQPQHFGDGTRLSIL.

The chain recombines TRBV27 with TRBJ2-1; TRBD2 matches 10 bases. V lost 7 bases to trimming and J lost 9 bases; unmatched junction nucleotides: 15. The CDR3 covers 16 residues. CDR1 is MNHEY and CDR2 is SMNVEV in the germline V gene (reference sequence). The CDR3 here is CASIPSGRGRGGEQFF. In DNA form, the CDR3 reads TGTGCCAGCATCCCTAGCGGGAGAGGTCGGGGAGGTGAGCAGTTCTTC.